Below are 23 T cell receptor beta chains sequenced from a single sample in a study of glioma-infiltrating T cells after dendritic cell vaccination. Time point specified: after dendritic cell vaccination, including at tumor progression/relapse. Sequenced by immunoSEQ multiplex PCR; TCRdb stores in-frame clones only, minus some. The data hold 60,000 or so clones, with roughly 86% observed a single time. The specimen was blood, collected after dendritic cell vaccination. These receptors all stem from a human donor with glioblastoma.

The chain employs TRBV7-6 and TRBJ1-5, with 9 bases matching TRBD1. The CDR3 has 15 amino acids. Per germline, CDR1 SGHVS and CDR2 FNYEAQ. V was pared by 5 bases and J by 5 bases, with 7 bases of the junction left unmatched. The CDR3 is CASSPRTGVHQPQHF. CDR3 nucleotides: TGTGCCAGCAGCCCCCGGACAGGGGTTCATCAGCCCCAGCATTTT.

V is TRBV25-1 and J is TRBJ1-4; D is undetermined. The CDR3 length is 15 residues. The V gene's germline CDR1 is MGHDK and CDR2 SYGVNS. V gave up 3 bases and J gave up 0 bases, with 8 bases separating them. The CDR3 is CASSDPRPTNEKLFF. The CDR3 region has the DNA TGTGCCAGCAGTGATCCCCGTCCAACTAATGAAAAACTGTTTTTT.

The V and J genes are TRBV4-2 and TRBJ1-2, with TRBD1 matching 7 bases. Losses at the gene ends were 4 bases for V and 6 bases for J; bases not matched to a gene: 8. Per the germline V gene, CDR1 is LGHNA and CDR2 is YNFKEQ. The CDR3 runs to 14 residues. Written as DNA, the CDR3 is TGTGCCAGCAGCCGAACAACAGGGGTCCATGGCTACACCTTC. Protein: CASSRTTGVHGYTF.

This rearrangement joins TRBV7-2 to TRBJ2-2; D unclear. The V end lost 2 bases, the J end lost 4 bases, and 11 bases lay between the germline ends. CDR3 length: 15 residues. Germline V CDR1 and CDR2: SGHTA, FQGNSA. In nucleotides, the CDR3 is TGTGCCAGCAGCTTAAAATGGTCGGGCACCGGGGAGCTGTTTTTT. It encodes CASSLKWSGTGELFF.

The J gene is TRBJ2-3, the V gene TRBV7-9; 7 bases are shared with TRBD1. CDR1 SEHNR and CDR2 FQNEAQ come from the germline V gene (reference sequence). The CDR3 spans 16 residues. The ends lost 3 bases at V and 1 base at J; junction bases unmatched: 7. The CDR3 spells CASSFTGARGTDTQYF. DNA of the CDR3: TGTGCCAGCAGCTTTACAGGGGCGAGGGGCACAGATACGCAGTATTTT.

The V call is TRBV5-4, the J call TRBJ2-1, with 13 bases that match TRBD2. Germline V gene sequence: CDR1 SGHNT, CDR2 YYREEE (reference sequence). After removal of 2 bases from V and 8 bases from J, the junction contained 10 bases not matched to a gene. The length of the CDR3 is 17 residues. The DNA of the CDR3 is TGTGCCAGCAGCTTTGGAGGGACTAGCGGGGCGGGGGATGAGCAGTTCTTC. It specifies CASSFGGTSGAGDEQFF.

The rearrangement links TRBV29-1 to TRBJ2-1; 15 positions match TRBD2. CDR3 length: 14 residues. J was trimmed by 6 bases and V by 4 bases; bases with no gene match: 1. The germline V gene has CDR1 SQVTM and CDR2 ANQGSEA. The CDR3 nucleotides are TGCAGCGTTGTGGGACTAGCGGGGGGCAATGAGCAGTTCTTC. Translating gives CSVVGLAGGNEQFF.

This clone was observed a single time. As DNA, the CDR3 is TGCGCCAGCAGCTTATCGACAGGGTTGAGCACTGAAGCTTTCTTT. Translating it yields CASSLSTGLSTEAFF. V is TRBV5-1 and J is TRBJ1-1; 7 bases map to TRBD1. This CDR3 contains 15 residues. With 2 bases clipped from V and 4 bases from J, the junction kept 8 bases outside the gene matches. Per the germline V gene, CDR1 is SGHRS and CDR2 is YFSETQ.

J is TRBJ2-1 and V is TRBV6-5; weak D call: TRBD2 (5 bases). The CDR3 is made up of 14 amino acids. Trimming shortened V by 6 bases and J by 0 bases, and 9 bases separated the two germline ends. Germline lookup yields CDR1 MNHEY and CDR2 SVGAGI. The CDR3 DNA sequence: TGTGCCAGCAGATCGCTAGCCTCCTACAATGAGCAGTTCTTC. Residues: CASRSLASYNEQFF.

The table lists this clone with a count of one. The junction shows a germline mismatch at one end, possibly a read error. J is TRBJ1-5 and V is TRBV19; D uncertain. The CDR3 spans 14 residues. Germline CDR1 and CDR2: LNHDA and SQIVND (reference sequence). As DNA, the CDR3 is TGTGCCAGTAGTATTTTGGATAGCGATCAGCCCCAGCATTTT. Translation: CASSILDSDQPQHF.

This clone was picked up one time. The chain combines TRBV2 with TRBJ1-5; weak D call: TRBD1 (6 bases). Germline lookup yields CDR1 SNHLY and CDR2 FYNNEI. Between the trimmed V and J ends, which lost 4 bases and 7 bases, there was a span of 17 bases. The CDR3 length is 15 residues. Written as DNA, the CDR3 is TGTGCCAGCAGTGCGGGGAGGGGGGTTGTGCAGCCCCAGCATTTT. Translation: CASSAGRGVVQPQHF.

The rearrangement joins TRBV9 to TRBJ2-5; maybe TRBD2 (7 bases). With 4 bases removed from V and 2 bases from J, the gap between germline ends came to 15 bases. The CDR3 has 15 amino acids. The germline gives CDR1 SGDLS, CDR2 YYNGEE. The CDR3 DNA reads as TGTGCCAGCAGCCCAAGGGGGGGGAATCAAGAGACCCAGTACTTC. Its protein product is CASSPRGGNQETQYF.

In this sample, this clone turned up once. V is TRBV19 and J is TRBJ2-5, with a possible D match to TRBD1 (6 bases). The CDR3 length is 13 residues. Germline V gene lookup returns CDR1 LNHDA and CDR2 SQIVND (reference sequence). Trimming shortened V by 5 bases and J by 7 bases, and 14 bases separated the two germline ends. CDR3 region: CASSYRERGTQYF. For the CDR3, the DNA is TGTGCCAGTAGTTACAGGGAACGAGGGACCCAGTACTTC.

This chain joins TRBV6-1 and TRBJ2-7, with D tentatively TRBD2 (6 bases). V was pared by 7 bases and J by 2 bases, with 12 bases between. The CDR3 contains 13 residues. CDR1 and CDR2 (germline): MNHNS, SASEGT. The CDR3 here is CASTRGTTYEQYF. The CDR3 DNA reads as TGTGCCAGCACACGGGGGACCACCTACGAGCAGTACTTC.

V usage is TRBV27 and J usage is TRBJ2-7, with 7 bases fitting TRBD1. Germline trimming cut 3 bases from V and 3 bases from J; bases unmatched to any gene: 5. The length of the CDR3 is 14 residues. Germline assignment: CDR1 MNHEY and CDR2 SMNVEV (reference sequence). Here the CDR3 reads CASSFQGQFYEQYF. Here the CDR3 DNA reads TGTGCCAGCAGTTTCCAGGGACAGTTCTACGAGCAGTACTTC.

The chain has TRBV7-2 and TRBJ2-5; 9 bases agree with TRBD2. V gave up 2 bases and J gave up 5 bases; unmatched junction bases: 6. The CDR3 spans 15 residues. Germline V gives CDR1 SGHTA, CDR2 FQGNSA. CDR3: CASSLPGLARETQYF. The CDR3 DNA sequence: TGTGCCAGCAGCTTACCGGGACTAGCAAGGGAGACCCAGTACTTC.

The chain recombines TRBV30 with TRBJ1-6, with D possibly TRBD1 on 6 matching bases. The ends were cut back, 1 base at V and 9 bases at J, with 10 bases in the middle. CDR1 and CDR2 (germline): GTSNPN, SVGIG (reference sequence). The CDR3 is 13 residues long. CDR3 protein: CAWSGGGRSPLHF. The CDR3 DNA reads as TGTGCCTGGAGTGGGGGGGGGCGTTCACCCCTCCACTTT. The full variable domain, its missing parts supplied by reference TRBV30 and TRBJ1-6, is SQTIHQWPATLVQPVGSPLSLECTVEGTSNPNLYWYRQAAGRGLQLLFYSVGIGQISSEVPQNLSASRPQDRQFILSSKKLLLSDSGFYLCAWSGGGRSPLHFGNGTRLTVT.

CDR3 sequence reads: CASSVSDSSYEQYF. In nucleotides, the CDR3 is TGTGCCAGCAGCGTAAGTGACTCCAGCTACGAGCAGTACTTC. J is TRBJ2-7 and V is TRBV9; D call uncertain. This CDR3 comprises 14 residues. The V end lost 1 base, the J end lost 3 bases, and 11 bases lay between the germline ends. CDR1 and CDR2 (germline): SGDLS, YYNGEE.

The genes are TRBV5-1 and TRBJ1-1; weak D call: TRBD1 (6 bases). Per the germline V gene, CDR1 is SGHRS and CDR2 is YFSETQ. The germline V and J ends were trimmed by 4 bases and 2 bases, with 15 bases remaining between them. The CDR3 totals 15 residues. The CDR3 region is CASSGGSGGNTEAFF. CDR3 nucleotide sequence: TGCGCCAGCAGCGGGGGCTCTGGGGGAAACACTGAAGCTTTCTTT.

The chain couples TRBV11-2 to TRBJ1-1, with 9 bases lining up with TRBD1. In germline, CDR1 is SGHAT, CDR2 FQNNGV. The CDR3 runs to 15 residues. Losses at the gene ends were 5 bases for V and 1 base for J; bases not matched to a gene: 5. Here the CDR3 DNA reads TGTGCCAGCAGCCCCGTGACAGGGGGGAACACTGAAGCTTTCTTT. It is translated as CASSPVTGGNTEAFF.

The genes are TRBV4-3 and TRBJ2-2; TRBD1 is a possible D gene (7 bases). This CDR3 region has 16 residues. The germline V gene encodes CDR1 LGHNA and CDR2 YSLEER. V lost 0 bases and J lost 3, with 11 bases in between. The CDR3 bases are TGCGCCAGCAGCCAAGATCCCAGGGGGGACACCGGGGAGCTGTTTTTT. The encoded protein is CASSQDPRGDTGELFF.

This rearrangement joins TRBV11-1 to TRBJ1-1, with 9 bases lining up with TRBD1. J gave up 0 bases and V 6 bases, and 2 bases lay outside the gene matches. CDR1 SGHAT and CDR2 FQDESV come from the germline V gene (reference sequence). This CDR3 has 14 amino acids. The CDR3 DNA follows: TGTGCCAGCAGTACAGGGGGCGTGAACACTGAAGCTTTCTTT. Protein product: CASSTGGVNTEAFF.

This chain joins TRBV28 and TRBJ1-4; D remains ambiguous. Trimming stripped 3 bases from V and 4 bases from J, with 15 bases between. The CDR3 length is 16 residues. The germline V gene encodes CDR1 MDHEN and CDR2 SYDVKM. DNA for the CDR3: TGTGCCAGCAGTTTGGTGAAATCCGGGTTTAATGAAAAACTGTTTTTT. Protein: CASSLVKSGFNEKLFF.